Listed below are T cell receptor beta chains from one sample, sequenced in a study of CD8 T cells in ankylosing spondylitis. Each CDR3 protein is one row after TCRdb ran MiXCR on the 5' RACE reads. The sample includes some 130,000 distinct CDR3 sequences, about a tenth seen only once; the top ten take approximately 3.4%. The sample was blood, either unsorted or a sorted T cell fraction (not recorded which). Source of these receptors: a male donor with ankylosing spondylitis or in good health (not recorded which). Both conserved end residues are part of each CDR3. D genes are given only for firm matches. Some rows mark clone size as missing; the rest say once, few, many or name a class of expanded clone.

abundance: -
len: 14
d_gene: TRBD2
j_gene: TRBJ2-3
v_gene: TRBV28
CDR3aa: CASRPAGTTDTQYF
CDR3nt: TGTGCCAGCAGACCAGCGGGAACCACAGATACGCAGTATTTT

abundance: -
len: 14
d_gene: TRBD2
j_gene: TRBJ2-7
v_gene: TRBV20-1
CDR3aa: CSARDTGSGRARDF
CDR3nt: TGCAGTGCTAGAGATACGGGTAGCGGGAGGGCTAGAGATTTC

abundance: many
len: 16
d_gene: -
j_gene: TRBJ2-4
v_gene: TRBV20-1
CDR3aa: CSARDPRGDGRNIQYF
CDR3nt: TGCAGTGCTAGAGACCCCAGGGGGGATGGGAGAAACATTCAGTACTTC

abundance: -
len: 15
d_gene: TRBD2
j_gene: TRBJ2-7
v_gene: TRBV7-3
CDR3aa: CASSLNPSGKNEQYF
CDR3nt: TGTGCCAGCAGCTTAAACCCTAGCGGGAAGAACGAGCAGTACTTC

abundance: -
len: 15
d_gene: -
j_gene: TRBJ1-6
v_gene: TRBV5-1
CDR3aa: CASSPRSSYNSPLHF
CDR3nt: TGCGCCAGCAGCCCCAGGAGCTCCTATAATTCACCCCTCCACTTT

abundance: -
len: 18
d_gene: TRBD1
j_gene: TRBJ1-1
v_gene: TRBV11-2
CDR3aa: CASSLSLLRTGRGTEAFF
CDR3nt: TGTGCCAGCAGCTTATCTCTCCTACGGACAGGGAGGGGCACTGAAGCTTTCTTT

abundance: many
len: 16
d_gene: TRBD1
j_gene: TRBJ2-2
v_gene: TRBV18
CDR3aa: CASSAPGQGYTGELFF
CDR3nt: TGTGCCAGCTCAGCCCCGGGACAGGGGTACACCGGGGAGCTGTTTTTT

abundance: many
len: 16
d_gene: TRBD2
j_gene: TRBJ2-1
v_gene: TRBV5-1
CDR3aa: CASSDEAGGSYNEQFF
CDR3nt: TGCGCCAGCAGCGATGAAGCGGGAGGCTCCTACAATGAGCAGTTCTTC

abundance: many
len: 15
d_gene: -
j_gene: TRBJ2-1
v_gene: TRBV5-1
CDR3aa: CASSLEGEWYNEQFF
CDR3nt: TGCGCCAGCAGCTTGGAAGGGGAGTGGTACAATGAGCAGTTCTTC

abundance: many
len: 17
d_gene: TRBD2
j_gene: TRBJ2-5
v_gene: TRBV9
CDR3aa: CASSPKGLAGPQETQYF
CDR3nt: TGTGCCAGCAGCCCAAAAGGACTAGCGGGACCCCAAGAGACCCAGTACTTC

abundance: many
len: 15
d_gene: TRBD2
j_gene: TRBJ2-3
v_gene: TRBV29-1
CDR3aa: CSVGKGTSATDTQYF
CDR3nt: TGCAGCGTGGGGAAGGGGACTAGCGCCACAGATACGCAGTATTTT

abundance: many
len: 13
d_gene: TRBD2
j_gene: TRBJ2-1
v_gene: TRBV5-1
CDR3aa: CASSRDYPNEQFF
CDR3nt: TGCGCCAGCAGCCGGGACTATCCCAATGAGCAGTTCTTC

abundance: few
len: 16
d_gene: -
j_gene: TRBJ1-5
v_gene: TRBV5-6
CDR3aa: CASSLGGWNSNQPQHF
CDR3nt: TGTGCCAGCAGCTTGGGGGGCTGGAATAGCAATCAGCCCCAGCATTTT

abundance: many
len: 12
d_gene: -
j_gene: TRBJ2-3
v_gene: TRBV7-8
CDR3aa: CASSLETDTQYF
CDR3nt: TGTGCCAGCAGCTTAGAGACAGATACGCAGTATTTT

abundance: many
len: 16
d_gene: -
j_gene: TRBJ1-3
v_gene: TRBV25-1
CDR3aa: CASSGGPVYSGNTIYF
CDR3nt: TGTGCCAGCAGTGGTGGGCCAGTTTACTCTGGAAACACCATATATTTT

abundance: many
len: 17
d_gene: TRBD2
j_gene: TRBJ2-1
v_gene: TRBV4-3
CDR3aa: CASSQESGIGSYNEQFF
CDR3nt: TGCGCCAGCAGCCAAGAAAGCGGGATAGGCTCCTACAATGAGCAGTTCTTC

abundance: many
len: 16
d_gene: -
j_gene: TRBJ1-6
v_gene: TRBV6-5
CDR3aa: CASSYSGTADNSPLHF
CDR3nt: TGTGCCAGCAGTTACTCGGGGACCGCGGATAATTCACCCCTCCACTTT

abundance: few
len: 16
d_gene: -
j_gene: TRBJ2-7
v_gene: TRBV11-2
CDR3aa: CASSLNPLVSIYEQYF
CDR3nt: TGTGCCAGCAGCTTAAATCCCCTAGTTTCCATCTACGAGCAGTACTTC

abundance: -
len: 13
d_gene: TRBD2
j_gene: TRBJ2-7
v_gene: TRBV20-1
CDR3aa: CSATGTNSYEQYF
CDR3nt: TGCAGTGCTACCGGGACTAACTCCTACGAGCAGTACTTC

abundance: many
len: 13
d_gene: -
j_gene: TRBJ2-7
v_gene: TRBV20-1
CDR3aa: CSATDQKLYEQYF
CDR3nt: TGCAGTGCTACGGACCAAAAACTGTACGAGCAGTACTTC

abundance: many
len: 12
d_gene: -
j_gene: TRBJ1-6
v_gene: TRBV12-3/TRBV12-4
CDR3aa: CASSWGVSPLHF
CDR3nt: TGTGCCAGCAGTTGGGGAGTTTCACCCCTCCACTTT

abundance: many
len: 16
d_gene: -
j_gene: TRBJ2-1
v_gene: TRBV29-1
CDR3aa: CSVEERRDPPYNEQFF
CDR3nt: TGCAGCGTTGAAGAACGAAGGGACCCACCCTACAATGAGCAGTTCTTC

abundance: many
len: 15
d_gene: TRBD2
j_gene: TRBJ2-1
v_gene: TRBV7-2
CDR3aa: CASSGTSGINNEQFF
CDR3nt: TGTGCCAGCAGCGGGACTAGCGGGATAAACAATGAGCAGTTCTTC

abundance: -
len: 15
d_gene: -
j_gene: TRBJ2-1
v_gene: TRBV18
CDR3aa: CASSPRTNTYNEQFF
CDR3nt: TGTGCCAGCTCACCACGGACGAACACCTACAATGAGCAGTTCTTC

abundance: many
len: 15
d_gene: TRBD1
j_gene: TRBJ2-7
v_gene: TRBV5-1
CDR3aa: CASSLTGTDLGEQYF
CDR3nt: TGCGCCAGCAGCTTAACCGGGACAGACCTAGGCGAGCAGTACTTC

abundance: many
len: 14
d_gene: -
j_gene: TRBJ2-1
v_gene: TRBV29-1
CDR3aa: CSVDVGRAYNEQFF
CDR3nt: TGCAGCGTTGACGTGGGGAGAGCTTACAATGAGCAGTTCTTC

abundance: few
len: 14
d_gene: -
j_gene: TRBJ2-5
v_gene: TRBV20-1
CDR3aa: CSASLFSGVGTQYF
CDR3nt: TGCAGTGCTAGTTTATTTTCAGGGGTTGGCACCCAGTACTTC

abundance: few
len: 13
d_gene: -
j_gene: TRBJ1-1
v_gene: TRBV20-1
CDR3aa: CSARPYSNTEAFF
CDR3nt: TGCAGTGCTAGGCCCTATTCGAACACTGAAGCTTTCTTT

abundance: many
len: 16
d_gene: -
j_gene: TRBJ2-5
v_gene: TRBV5-1
CDR3aa: CASSLGLRFEQETQYF
CDR3nt: TGCGCCAGCAGCTTGGGCCTCAGGTTCGAACAAGAGACCCAGTACTTC

abundance: many
len: 13
d_gene: -
j_gene: TRBJ1-2
v_gene: TRBV12-3/TRBV12-4
CDR3aa: CASIGDRNYGYTF
CDR3nt: TGTGCCAGCATTGGAGACAGGAACTATGGCTACACCTTC

abundance: many
len: 15
d_gene: -
j_gene: TRBJ2-3
v_gene: TRBV5-1
CDR3aa: CASSRDLRSTDTQYF
CDR3nt: TGCGCCAGCAGCCGGGATTTGCGCAGCACAGATACGCAGTATTTT

abundance: few
len: 17
d_gene: -
j_gene: TRBJ2-7
v_gene: TRBV6-2/TRBV6-3
CDR3aa: CASRGYQIAGQTYEQYF
CDR3nt: TGTGCCAGCCGGGGCTACCAAATAGCTGGGCAGACCTACGAGCAGTACTTC

abundance: many
len: 11
d_gene: -
j_gene: TRBJ2-2
v_gene: TRBV10-3
CDR3aa: CAITPAGELFF
CDR3nt: TGTGCCATCACCCCGGCCGGGGAGCTGTTTTTT